This T cell receptor beta chain was recorded in a study of control samples from healthy donors and cancer patients. Sequenced by immunoSEQ multiplex PCR; TCRdb stores in-frame clones only, minus some. Here the sample spans about 69,000 clones, roughly 82% being singletons. The germline V gene encodes CDR1 MRHNA and CDR2 SNTAGT. CDR3 length: 14 residues. The ends were cut back, 6 bases at V and 0 bases at J, with 8 bases in the middle. Sequencing was carried out using PBMCs. This clonotype was sampled from a woman aged 45 to 65 with lung cancer. J is TRBJ2-2 and V is TRBV6-4; D is uncertain. The CDR3 sequence is CASRITANTGELFF. The CDR3 DNA follows: TGTGCCAGCAGGATCACAGCGAACACCGGGGAGCTGTTTTTT.